What follows describes a single T cell receptor (beta chain). Its binding antigen is unknown. Base qualities are not provided; no much larger clone lies one nucleotide away. TCR beta CDR3 regions were amplified from RNA transcripts. A first-round RT-PCR of the TCR CDR3 used the HTBI primer set with the Qiagen OneStep RT-PCR kit. A second multiplex PCR round built the libraries, followed by size selection and purification. The libraries were sequenced on an Illumina HiSeq2000 using paired-end 100 bp reads. The authors' analysis ran thus. Raw data were processed with SOAPnuke, discarding reads with adapters, uncalled bases, mean Phred below 15, or no exact constant-primer or identifier match. COPE v1.2.5 was used to merge high-quality paired reads, and clonotypes were defined as unique nucleotide sequences. MiTCR v1.1 was used to align clonotypes to the IMGT TRBV, TRBD and TRBJ reference segments. Only V-J combinations with frequency above 0.0001, covering roughly 99% of repertoires, were analysed. A TCS score was defined as the ratio of F50 (clonal expansion) to E x V (chaos), with BLOSUM62-based TCRdist applied between CDR3 peptides within each V-J. Welch's t-statistics and random forest reduced around 510 V-J features to about 13, which were used in a naive Bayes classifier (R e1071). The Morisita-Horn index was used to measure how similar the thyroid and blood repertoires were. The public reads were reprocessed in TCRdb via fastp at Q25 and MiXCR, keeping in-frame beta chains. Rows are combined by CDR3 protein, so each entry shows the most common genes and DNA. TCRdb, rather than the study authors, made the V and J calls. The sample table contains about 580,000 distinct CDR3 sequences; only one count was recorded for roughly 46% of them. Around 7.7% of the sample goes to the ten largest clones.

The data stem from a study of T cells in Graves' hyperthyroidism and ophthalmopathy (dated 2019 in TCRdb). About the full investigation: To identify TCR V-J signatures that set the groups apart, the researchers used a discovery cohort of more than 95 patients, made up of 40 to 45 with Graves' ophthalmopathy and around 58 with stable Graves' hyperthyroidism. An independent validation cohort of under 20 hyperthyroidism patients and about 16 patients who later progressed to ophthalmopathy tested prospective prediction of ophthalmopathy. For training and testing, the roughly 100 patients in the discovery cohort were randomly divided in a 7:3 ratio. In several Graves' hyperthyroidism patients, the study also compared T-cell repertoires from thyroid tissue with T-cell repertoires from blood. After blood sampling, hyperthyroidism patients were treated with methimazole at a starting dose of 30 mg daily, and ophthalmopathy patients were treated with high-dose intravenous methylprednisolone. TCR Vbeta CDR3 sequencing of 130 to 150 peripheral blood samples (roughly 43 ophthalmopathy, 75 hyperthyroidism and approximately 17 progressor patients) is reported in the paper.

The full study reports these points: Most expanded thyroid clonotypes (frequency above 0.001) were also found in blood, which suggests that blood repertoires may mirror thyroid immune responses. In cross-validation, a model built on a 13 V-J signature told ophthalmopathy apart from stable hyperthyroidism with 85% to 90% sensitivity and 81% to 82% specificity, and in testing the same model reached 80%/75%. During validation, the model predicted progression to ophthalmopathy a median of around 7 months ahead of onset, with 60% to 71% sensitivity and roughly 72% specificity. No statistical method was used to set the sample size in advance, and investigators knew the group allocation.

CDR1 and CDR2 are drawn from the germline V gene: ENHRY, SYGVKD. There are 15 amino acids in the CDR3, from cysteine to phenylalanine inclusive. Only the CDR3 DNA stays, 45 bases, in frame from base 1. V is pruned by 4 bases and J by 0 bases, leaving 1 base of the junction without a gene match. Stable Graves' hyperthyroidism was defined as no progression to ophthalmopathy during 18 months of follow-up. Hyperthyroidism patients were aged 18 to 65 years and newly diagnosed, with disease duration of less than 2 months. Exclusion was applied to patients with uncontrolled infections, other autoimmune diseases, pregnancy or lactation. Diagnoses relied on clinical symptoms, serum thyroxine and TRAb, thyroid ultrasound and orbital computed tomography. Trizol reagent was used to extract total RNA, and RNA quality was then checked on an Agilent 2100 Bioanalyzer.

This chain joins TRBV10-3 to TRBJ2-7; 12 central nucleotides agree with TRBD2. The specimen sequenced was peripheral blood or thyroid tissue (not recorded which). This receptor was taken from a woman younger than 30 with Graves' hyperthyroidism. The nucleotide sequence reads TGTGCCATCAGTGGGACTAGCGGGGACTCCTACGAGCAGTACTTC. It is translated as CAISGTSGDSYEQYF.